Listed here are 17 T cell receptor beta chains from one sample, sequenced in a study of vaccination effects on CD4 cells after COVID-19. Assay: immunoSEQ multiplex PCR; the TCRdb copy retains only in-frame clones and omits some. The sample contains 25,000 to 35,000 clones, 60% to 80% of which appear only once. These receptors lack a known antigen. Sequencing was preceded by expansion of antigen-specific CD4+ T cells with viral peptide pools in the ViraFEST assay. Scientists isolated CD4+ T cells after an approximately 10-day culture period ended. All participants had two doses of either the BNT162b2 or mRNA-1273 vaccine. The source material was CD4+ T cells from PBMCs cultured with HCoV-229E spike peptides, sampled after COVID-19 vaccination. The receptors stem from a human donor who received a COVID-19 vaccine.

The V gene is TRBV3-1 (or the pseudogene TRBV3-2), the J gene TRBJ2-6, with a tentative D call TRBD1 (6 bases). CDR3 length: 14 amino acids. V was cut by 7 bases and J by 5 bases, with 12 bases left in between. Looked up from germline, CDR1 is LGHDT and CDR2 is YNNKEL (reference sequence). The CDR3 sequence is CASTTGLWANVLTF. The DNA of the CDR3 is TGTGCCAGCACAACAGGGTTGTGGGCCAACGTCCTGACTTTC.

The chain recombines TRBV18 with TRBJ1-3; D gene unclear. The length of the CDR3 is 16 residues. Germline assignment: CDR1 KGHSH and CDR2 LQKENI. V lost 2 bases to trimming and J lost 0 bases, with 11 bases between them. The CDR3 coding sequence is TGTGCCAGCTCACCATCGGGCGTACCCTCTGGAAACACCATATATTTT. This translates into CASSPSGVPSGNTIYF.

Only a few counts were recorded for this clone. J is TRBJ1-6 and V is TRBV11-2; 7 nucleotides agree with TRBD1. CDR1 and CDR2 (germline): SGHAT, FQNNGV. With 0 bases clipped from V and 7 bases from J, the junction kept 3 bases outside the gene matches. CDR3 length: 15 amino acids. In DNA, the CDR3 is TGTGCCAGCAGCTTAGATCGACAGGGAAATTCACCCCTCCACTTT. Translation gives CASSLDRQGNSPLHF.

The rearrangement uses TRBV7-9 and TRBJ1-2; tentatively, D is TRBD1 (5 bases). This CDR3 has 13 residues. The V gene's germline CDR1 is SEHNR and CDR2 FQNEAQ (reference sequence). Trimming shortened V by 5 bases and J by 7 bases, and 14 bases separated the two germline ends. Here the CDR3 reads CASSASGLGGYTF. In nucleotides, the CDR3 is TGTGCCAGCAGCGCATCAGGGCTTGGTGGCTACACCTTC.

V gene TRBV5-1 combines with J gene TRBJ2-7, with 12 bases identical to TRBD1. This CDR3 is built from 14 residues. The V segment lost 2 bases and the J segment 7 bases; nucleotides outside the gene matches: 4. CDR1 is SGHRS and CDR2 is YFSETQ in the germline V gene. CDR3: CASSFGTGGSEQYF. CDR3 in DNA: TGCGCCAGCAGCTTCGGGACAGGGGGCAGTGAGCAGTACTTC.

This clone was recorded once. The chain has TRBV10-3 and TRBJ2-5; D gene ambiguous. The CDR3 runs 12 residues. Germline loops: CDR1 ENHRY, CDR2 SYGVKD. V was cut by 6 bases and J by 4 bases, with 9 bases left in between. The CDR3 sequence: CAISWDGETQYF. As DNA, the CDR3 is TGTGCCATCAGCTGGGATGGAGAGACCCAGTACTTC.

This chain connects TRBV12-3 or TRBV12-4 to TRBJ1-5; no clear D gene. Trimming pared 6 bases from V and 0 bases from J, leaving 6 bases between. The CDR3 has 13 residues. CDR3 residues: CASRINSNQPQHF. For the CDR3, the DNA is TGTGCCAGCAGGATCAATAGCAATCAGCCCCAGCATTTT.

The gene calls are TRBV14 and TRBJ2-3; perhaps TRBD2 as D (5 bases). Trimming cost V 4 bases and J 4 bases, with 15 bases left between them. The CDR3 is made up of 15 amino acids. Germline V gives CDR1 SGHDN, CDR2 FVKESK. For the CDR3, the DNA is TGTGCCAGCAGCCCCTACGGTAGAGGGCCAGATACGCAGTATTTT. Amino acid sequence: CASSPYGRGPDTQYF.

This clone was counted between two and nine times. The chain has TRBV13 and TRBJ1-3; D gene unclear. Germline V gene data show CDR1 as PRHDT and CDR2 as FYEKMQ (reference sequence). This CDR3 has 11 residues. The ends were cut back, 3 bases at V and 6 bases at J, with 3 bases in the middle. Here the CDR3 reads CASSLLNTIYF. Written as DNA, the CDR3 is TGTGCCAGCAGCTTGCTAAACACCATATATTTT.

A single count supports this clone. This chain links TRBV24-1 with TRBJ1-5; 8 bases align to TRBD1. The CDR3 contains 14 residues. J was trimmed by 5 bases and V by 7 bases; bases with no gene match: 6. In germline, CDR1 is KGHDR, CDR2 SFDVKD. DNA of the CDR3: TGTGCCACCAGAGGTCAGGGGGCCGATCAGCCCCAGCATTTT. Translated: CATRGQGADQPQHF.

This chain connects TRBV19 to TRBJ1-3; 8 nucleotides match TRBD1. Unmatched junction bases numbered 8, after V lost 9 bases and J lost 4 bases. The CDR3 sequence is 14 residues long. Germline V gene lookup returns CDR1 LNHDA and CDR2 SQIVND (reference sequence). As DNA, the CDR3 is TGTGCCAGCCTCCCAGGGGGCAGGGGAAACACCATATATTTT. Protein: CASLPGGRGNTIYF.

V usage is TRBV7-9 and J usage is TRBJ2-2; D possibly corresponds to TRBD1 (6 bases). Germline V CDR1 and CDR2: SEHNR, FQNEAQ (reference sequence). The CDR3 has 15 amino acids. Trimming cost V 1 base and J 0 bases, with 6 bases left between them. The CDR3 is CASSLEGANTGELFF. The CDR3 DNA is TGTGCCAGCAGCTTAGAGGGGGCGAACACCGGGGAGCTGTTTTTT.

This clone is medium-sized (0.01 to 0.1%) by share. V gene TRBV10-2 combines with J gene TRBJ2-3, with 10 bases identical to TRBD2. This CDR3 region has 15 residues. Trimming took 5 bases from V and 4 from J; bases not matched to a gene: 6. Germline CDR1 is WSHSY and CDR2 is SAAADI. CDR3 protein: CASSLAGVLADTQYF. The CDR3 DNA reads TGCGCCAGCAGTCTAGCGGGAGTCCTCGCAGATACGCAGTATTTT.

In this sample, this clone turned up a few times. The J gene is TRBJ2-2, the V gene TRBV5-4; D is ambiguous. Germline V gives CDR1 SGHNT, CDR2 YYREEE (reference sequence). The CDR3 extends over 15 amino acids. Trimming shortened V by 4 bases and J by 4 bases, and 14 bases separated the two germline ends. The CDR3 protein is CASSQPTDSTGELFF. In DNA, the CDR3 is TGTGCCAGCAGCCAACCGACCGATTCCACCGGGGAGCTGTTTTTT.

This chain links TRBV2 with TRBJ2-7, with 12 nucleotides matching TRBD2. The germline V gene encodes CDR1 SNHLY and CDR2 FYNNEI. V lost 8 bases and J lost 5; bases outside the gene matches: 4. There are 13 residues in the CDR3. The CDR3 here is CASGGLAGNEQYF. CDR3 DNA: TGTGCCAGCGGGGGACTAGCGGGCAACGAGCAGTACTTC.

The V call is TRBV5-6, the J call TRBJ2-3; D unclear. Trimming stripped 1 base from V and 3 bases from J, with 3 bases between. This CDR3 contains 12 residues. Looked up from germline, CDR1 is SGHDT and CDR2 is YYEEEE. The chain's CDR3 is CASSLWTDTQYF. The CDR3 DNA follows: TGTGCCAGCAGCTTGTGGACAGATACGCAGTATTTT.

The CDR3 DNA sequence: TGTGCCAGTAGTTACGGGACAGCCTATTTGGCTAGCAATCAGCCCCAGCATTTT. This translates into CASSYGTAYLASNQPQHF. The genes are TRBV19 and TRBJ1-5; 7 positions agree with TRBD1. Germline V gene data show CDR1 as LNHDA and CDR2 as SQIVND (reference sequence). The V and J ends lost 5 bases and 0 bases, in that order; junction bases with no gene match: 13. The CDR3 totals 18 residues.